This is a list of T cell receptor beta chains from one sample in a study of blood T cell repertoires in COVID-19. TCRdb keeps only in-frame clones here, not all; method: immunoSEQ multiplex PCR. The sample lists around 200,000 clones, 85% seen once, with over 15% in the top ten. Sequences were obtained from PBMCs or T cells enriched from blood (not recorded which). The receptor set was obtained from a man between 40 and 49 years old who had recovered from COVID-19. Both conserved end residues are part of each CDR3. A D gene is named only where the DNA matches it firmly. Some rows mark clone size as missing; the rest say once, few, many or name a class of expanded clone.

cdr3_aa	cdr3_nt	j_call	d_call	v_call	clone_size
CASSLEGTREYEQYF	TGTGCCAGCAGCTTAGAAGGGACTCGAGAGTACGAGCAGTACTTC	TRBJ2-7	NA	TRBV7-6	NA
CASKVTGYENEKLFF	TGCGCCAGCAAGGTCACGGGGTATGAGAATGAAAAACTGTTTTTT	TRBJ1-4	NA	TRBV5-1	NA
CASSPRRSSYEQYF	TGTGCCAGCTCACCCCGACGGAGCTCCTACGAGCAGTACTTC	TRBJ2-7	NA	TRBV18	NA
CASSLPTGRADTQYF	TGTGCCAGCAGCCTACCTACAGGACGTGCGGATACGCAGTATTTT	TRBJ2-3	NA	TRBV5-8	NA
CASSLPGSEQYF	TGTGCCAGCAGCCTCCCGGGTAGCGAGCAGTACTTC	TRBJ2-7	NA	TRBV7-3	NA
CAINRQGPHSGANVLTF	TGTGCCATCAATAGACAGGGCCCACACTCTGGGGCCAACGTCCTGACTTTC	TRBJ2-6	TRBD1	TRBV10-3	NA
CASSNSGSSRYEQYF	TGTGCCAGCAGCAACAGCGGGAGTTCCAGGTACGAGCAGTACTTC	TRBJ2-7	TRBD2	TRBV6-2/TRBV6-3	NA
CASSLVSGGRVEQYF	TGTGCCAGCAGCTTGGTGTCGGGAGGGCGCGTCGAGCAGTACTTC	TRBJ2-7	TRBD2	TRBV5-6	NA
CAWGTDEQYF	TGTGCCTGGGGGACAGACGAGCAGTACTTC	TRBJ2-7	TRBD1	TRBV30	few
CASSYSIGGTGTNEKLFF	TGTGCCAGCAGTTACTCGATAGGCGGGACAGGAACTAATGAAAAACTGTTTTTT	TRBJ1-4	TRBD1	TRBV6-2/TRBV6-3	few
CASRSTGGITSTDTQYF	TGTGCCAGCAGATCCACAGGGGGGATAACTAGCACAGATACGCAGTATTTT	TRBJ2-3	TRBD1	TRBV28	NA
CASSPRVTNEKLFF	TGTGCCAGCTCACCCCGGGTCACTAATGAAAAACTGTTTTTT	TRBJ1-4	NA	TRBV18	once
CASSPESLSGRAAYNEQFF	TGCGCCAGCAGCCCCGAAAGCCTTAGCGGGAGGGCCGCCTACAATGAGCAGTTCTTC	TRBJ2-1	TRBD2	TRBV4-1	NA
CASTELRGPSSGANVLTF	TGTGCCAGCACCGAACTCCGGGGTCCCAGCTCTGGGGCCAACGTCCTGACTTTC	TRBJ2-6	NA	TRBV6-4	NA
CASSKEVRGKAPNEKLFF	TGTGCCAGCAGCAAAGAGGTCAGGGGTAAGGCCCCGAATGAAAAACTGTTTTTT	TRBJ1-4	NA	TRBV21-1	NA
CASKAGQGFYGYTF	TGTGCCAGTAAGGCCGGACAGGGTTTCTATGGCTACACCTTC	TRBJ1-2	TRBD1	TRBV19	NA
CAWSVGTGLKPFF	TGTGCCTGGAGTGTTGGAACGGGTCTTAAGCCGTTTTTT	TRBJ1-4	NA	TRBV30	few
CASSSTGARQPQHF	TGTGCCAGCAGCTCGACAGGGGCAAGACAGCCCCAGCATTTT	TRBJ1-5	TRBD1	TRBV5-6	NA
CASSLPRGEETQYF	TGTGCCAGCAGTCTACCGCGCGGGGAAGAGACCCAGTACTTC	TRBJ2-5	NA	TRBV7-9	NA
CAWGTGGGGYTF	TGTGCCTGGGGGACAGGGGGCGGTGGCTACACCTTC	TRBJ1-2	TRBD1	TRBV30	NA
CASSVYGGSSTGELFF	TGTGCCAGCAGCGTATACGGCGGGAGTAGTACCGGGGAGCTGTTTTTT	TRBJ2-2	TRBD2	TRBV9	NA
CASSPGGLNPYEQYF	TGTGCCAGCAGTCCCGGAGGTTTGAACCCCTACGAGCAGTACTTC	TRBJ2-7	NA	TRBV27	NA
CASSLGQGANSPLHF	TGCGCCAGCAGCTTGGGACAGGGGGCCAATTCACCCCTCCACTTT	TRBJ1-6	TRBD1	TRBV5-1	NA
CASAEQGAVGNTIYF	TGTGCCAGCGCCGAACAGGGGGCTGTCGGAAACACCATATATTTT	TRBJ1-3	TRBD1	TRBV7-9	NA
CAISVAGGFYEQYF	TGTGCCATCAGTGTTGCAGGGGGCTTCTACGAGCAGTACTTC	TRBJ2-7	TRBD1	TRBV10-3	few
CASNEQGDYEQYF	TGTGCCAGCAACGAACAGGGGGACTACGAGCAGTACTTC	TRBJ2-7	TRBD1	TRBV6-5	NA
CASSYAGIADEQYF	TGCGCCAGCAGCTATGCAGGGATCGCCGACGAGCAGTACTTC	TRBJ2-7	NA	TRBV4-3	few
CAIRRQNFYEQYF	TGTGCCATCAGAAGACAGAATTTCTACGAGCAGTACTTC	TRBJ2-7	NA	TRBV10-3	NA
CASSSIQGVYYGYTF	TGTGCCAGCAGTTCCATACAAGGGGTTTACTATGGCTACACCTTC	TRBJ1-2	NA	TRBV28	NA
CASSIMSAGGPSYEQYF	TGTGCCAGTAGTATTATGTCCGCGGGAGGTCCCTCCTACGAGCAGTACTTC	TRBJ2-7	TRBD2	TRBV19	NA
CASIKPRPNTEAFF	TGTGCCAGCATCAAACCGCGCCCGAACACTGAAGCTTTCTTT	TRBJ1-1	NA	TRBV28	NA
CASSLAGGSSEQYF	TGTGCCAGTAGCCTAGCGGGAGGAAGCTCCGAGCAGTACTTC	TRBJ2-7	TRBD2	TRBV19	NA
CASSQDYGSYEQYF	TGTGCCAGCAGCCAAGATTACGGCTCCTACGAGCAGTACTTC	TRBJ2-7	NA	TRBV3-1/TRBV3-2	NA
CASSLSVNTEAFF	TGTGCCAGCAGTTTGTCGGTGAACACTGAAGCTTTCTTT	TRBJ1-1	NA	TRBV28	NA
CASSQGASNQPQHF	TGTGCCAGTAGTCAGGGCGCTAGCAATCAGCCCCAGCATTTT	TRBJ1-5	NA	TRBV19	NA
CASSQVGGRVGELFF	TGCGCCAGCAGCCAAGTTGGCGGGAGAGTCGGGGAGCTGTTTTTT	TRBJ2-2	TRBD2	TRBV4-1	once
CASSQGRTRIRAETQYF	TGTGCCAGCAGCCAAGGGAGGACTAGAATTCGTGCCGAGACCCAGTACTTC	TRBJ2-5	TRBD2	TRBV7-2	NA
CASSSFGGASYEQYF	TGTGCCAGCAGTTCCTTCGGTGGGGCCTCCTACGAGCAGTACTTC	TRBJ2-7	NA	TRBV28	NA
CASSFWITSGRNEQFF	TGTGCCAGTAGTTTCTGGATTACTAGCGGGAGGAATGAGCAGTTCTTC	TRBJ2-1	TRBD2	TRBV19	NA
CASSRSGKETQYF	TGTGCCAGCAGCCGTAGCGGGAAAGAGACCCAGTACTTC	TRBJ2-5	TRBD2	TRBV11-1	NA
CASSPGTEENEKLFF	TGTGCCAGCTCACCAGGGACAGAAGAAAATGAAAAACTGTTTTTT	TRBJ1-4	TRBD1	TRBV18	few
CASSLARFSGANVLTF	TGTGCCAGCAGCTTGGCGCGGTTCTCTGGGGCCAACGTCCTGACTTTC	TRBJ2-6	NA	TRBV5-6	NA
CASSSKGAYSNQPQHF	TGTGCCAGCAGTTCAAAGGGGGCTTATAGCAATCAGCCCCAGCATTTT	TRBJ1-5	TRBD1	TRBV27	NA
CSVVREGSGYGYTF	TGCAGCGTTGTTAGAGAGGGAAGCGGGTATGGCTACACCTTC	TRBJ1-2	NA	TRBV29-1	NA
CASSLGLSETQYF	TGTGCCAGCAGCTTAGGCTTGAGTGAGACCCAGTACTTC	TRBJ2-5	NA	TRBV11-2	NA
CASSPLGSSHQPQHF	TGTGCCAGCAGTCCACTCGGGTCCTCACATCAGCCCCAGCATTTT	TRBJ1-5	NA	TRBV28	NA
CASSIQGSYNEQFF	TGTGCCAGCAGTATCCAGGGTTCCTACAATGAGCAGTTCTTC	TRBJ2-1	NA	TRBV6-5	few
CASSRTSGGVYEQYF	TGTGCCAGCAGCCGGACTAGCGGTGGGGTCTACGAGCAGTACTTC	TRBJ2-7	TRBD2	TRBV11-3	once
CASSQDAAGRGAGELFF	TGTGCCAGCAGCCAAGATGCGGCAGGGAGGGGTGCCGGGGAGCTGTTTTTT	TRBJ2-2	TRBD2	TRBV3-1/TRBV3-2	few
CASSPTPQRGETQYF	TGCGCCAGCAGCCCCACTCCCCAAAGGGGGGAGACCCAGTACTTC	TRBJ2-5	NA	TRBV5-1	few
CASSGGNTEAFF	TGTGCCTCCTCCGGCGGCAACACTGAAGCTTTCTTT	TRBJ1-1	NA	TRBV6-5	NA
CASSLGTSWGEQYF	TGCGCCAGCAGCTTGGGGACTAGCTGGGGGGAGCAGTACTTC	TRBJ2-7	TRBD2	TRBV5-1	few
CASSGNPTRGQTTYEQYF	TGTGCCAGCAGCGGTAACCCGACGAGGGGACAGACCACCTACGAGCAGTACTTC	TRBJ2-7	TRBD1	TRBV9	once
CASSQDWAGEKLFF	TGTGCCAGCAGCCAAGATTGGGCGGGGGAAAAACTGTTTTTT	TRBJ1-4	NA	TRBV3-1/TRBV3-2	NA
CATQMNGGGEQFF	TGTGCCACCCAGATGAACGGAGGTGGTGAGCAGTTCTTC	TRBJ2-1	NA	TRBV24-1	once
CASRGPNGLAGVNEQYF	TGTGCCAGCAGGGGCCCGAACGGACTAGCGGGAGTTAACGAGCAGTACTTC	TRBJ2-7	TRBD2	TRBV2	NA
CASSTPGGRATEAFF	TGTGCCAGCAGTACCCCAGGGGGCAGGGCCACTGAAGCTTTCTTT	TRBJ1-1	TRBD1	TRBV28	few